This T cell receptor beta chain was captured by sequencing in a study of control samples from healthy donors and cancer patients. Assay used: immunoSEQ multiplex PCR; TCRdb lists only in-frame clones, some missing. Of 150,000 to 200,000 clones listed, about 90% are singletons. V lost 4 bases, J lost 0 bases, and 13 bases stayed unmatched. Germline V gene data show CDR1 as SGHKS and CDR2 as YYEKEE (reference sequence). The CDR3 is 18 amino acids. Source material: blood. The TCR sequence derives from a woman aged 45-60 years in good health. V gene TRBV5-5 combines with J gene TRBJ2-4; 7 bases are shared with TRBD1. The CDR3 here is CASSQWDSDLLAKNIQYF. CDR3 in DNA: TGTGCCAGCAGCCAGTGGGACAGTGATTTACTAGCCAAAAACATTCAGTACTTC.